The 20 T cell receptor beta chains in this list originate from one sample, sequenced in a study of cytomegalovirus exposure and HLA in healthy donors. The PCR employed 60 Vbeta primers together with 13 Jbeta primers. Some clones are missing from TCRdb's copy, which holds only in-frame ones; the method was immunoSEQ multiplex PCR. The sample has some 96,000 clones, approximately 64% seen once; the top ten hold roughly 3.2%. The sample comprised PBMCs. Receptor source: a man aged 55 to 69 in good health and CMV-seronegative.

The chain carries TRBV27 and TRBJ2-2; 12 bases fit TRBD2. Germline V lookup: CDR1 MNHEY, CDR2 SMNVEV (reference sequence). V trimming: 6 bases; J trimming: 1 base; junction bases outside the gene matches: 0. This CDR3 spans 15 amino acids. In DNA form, the CDR3 reads TGTGCCAGCAGGACTAGCGGGAGGAACACCGGGGAGCTGTTTTTT. Encoded protein: CASRTSGRNTGELFF.

This clone has more than one count but fewer than ten. The gene calls are TRBV2 and TRBJ1-1, with D possibly being TRBD1 (6 bases). CDR1 and CDR2 (germline): SNHLY, FYNNEI. The length of the CDR3 is 16 residues. V lost 7 bases to trimming and J lost 4 bases, with 22 bases between them. CDR3 bases: TGTGCCAGCATTGGGGGCGTAATTAACGGGGTCACTGAAGCTTTCTTT. It specifies CASIGGVINGVTEAFF.

The CDR3 is CASSLAGTGSGSPLHF. The CDR3 DNA is TGTGCCAGCAGCTTGGCCGGGACAGGGTCGGGCTCACCCCTCCACTTT. This chain joins TRBV5-4 and TRBJ1-6, with 9 bases fitting TRBD1. This CDR3 has 16 amino acids. Trimming took 0 bases from V and 10 from J; bases not matched to a gene: 8. CDR1 is SGHNT and CDR2 is YYREEE in the germline V gene (reference sequence).

There are a few counts of this clone. V is TRBV7-9 and J is TRBJ1-2; D not resolved. Deletions cut 1 base from V and 4 bases from J, with 13 bases between. CDR1 and CDR2 from the germline V gene are SEHNR and FQNEAQ (reference sequence). The CDR3 covers 15 residues. CDR3 loop: CASSLVGVISYGYTF. In DNA form, the CDR3 reads TGTGCCAGCAGCTTAGTCGGGGTAATAAGCTATGGCTACACCTTC.

This chain connects TRBV10-3 to TRBJ2-1; 10 nucleotides agree with TRBD1. Germline CDR1 ENHRY, CDR2 SYGVKD. This CDR3 comprises 16 residues. V dropped 2 bases and J dropped 2; count of bases not matched to a gene: 3. The CDR3 bases are TGTGCCATCAGTGAGCCAGGGACAGGGGCCTACAATGAGCAGTTCTTC. As protein: CAISEPGTGAYNEQFF.

The chain has TRBV5-6 and TRBJ2-5, with D possibly being TRBD1 (6 bases). CDR3 length: 17 amino acids. CDR1 is SGHDT, CDR2 YYEEEE, per germline. V shed 3 bases and J shed 5 bases, with 23 bases lying between them. The CDR3 region has the DNA TGTGCCAGCAGCTATTTTCGGGGTATCGGCACAGGGGAGACCCAGTACTTC. Its protein product is CASSYFRGIGTGETQYF. Full variable domain (missing parts from reference TRBV5-6 and TRBJ2-5): DAGVTQSPTHLIKTRGQQVTLRCSPKSGHDTVSWYQQALGQGPQFIFQYYEEEERQRGNFPDRFSGHQFPNYSSELNVNALLLGDSALYLCASSYFRGIGTGETQYFGPGTRLLVL.

By frequency in the sample, this clone is medium-sized. The gene calls are TRBV7-9 and TRBJ1-2, with TRBD1 matching 8 bases. V lost 5 bases and J lost 3; bases outside the gene matches: 5. The CDR3 is 14 amino acids. Germline V CDR1 and CDR2: SEHNR, FQNEAQ (reference sequence). DNA of the CDR3: TGTGCCAGCAGCCTTACAGGGGGGGACTATGGCTACACCTTC. Encoded protein: CASSLTGGDYGYTF.

V gene TRBV5-5 combines with J gene TRBJ1-5, with 7 bases fitting TRBD1. CDR3 length: 18 residues. V lost 5 bases to trimming and J lost 3 bases; unmatched junction nucleotides: 17. Germline V gives CDR1 SGHKS, CDR2 YYEKEE (reference sequence). CDR3: CASSPTLETGFSNQPQHF. Here the CDR3 DNA reads TGTGCCAGCAGTCCCACTCTGGAGACAGGGTTTTCCAATCAGCCCCAGCATTTT.

The chain recombines TRBV15 with TRBJ2-1; 10 nucleotides match TRBD2. Trimming cost V 5 bases and J 10 bases; bases outside gene matches: 8. The length of the CDR3 is 14 residues. Germline assignment: CDR1 LNHNV and CDR2 YYDKDF (reference sequence). CDR3 coding DNA: TGTGCCACCAGCGGAACCGGGACTAGCGAGGAGCAGTTCTTC. Its protein product is CATSGTGTSEEQFF.

This chain connects TRBV6-5 to TRBJ2-1; D not resolved. The CDR3 has 11 amino acids. Trimming cost V 9 bases and J 9 bases, with 12 bases left between them. CDR1 and CDR2 (germline): MNHEY, SVGAGI. CDR3 sequence reads: CASWRMGEQFF. Here the CDR3 DNA reads TGTGCCAGTTGGCGGATGGGTGAGCAGTTCTTC.

This chain joins TRBV6-1 and TRBJ1-5; a weak D match, TRBD1 (5 bases). CDR1 and CDR2 from the germline V gene are MNHNS and SASEGT. V was cut by 0 bases and J by 1 base, with 10 bases left in between. This CDR3 region has 16 residues. CDR3 coding DNA: TGTGCCAGCAGTGAAGCTGCGGGGGGGAGCAATCAGCCCCAGCATTTT. Encoded protein: CASSEAAGGSNQPQHF.

This chain links TRBV7-2 with TRBJ1-3, with a tentative D call TRBD1 (5 bases). V was shortened by 5 bases and J by 2 bases, with 7 bases between the two germline ends. Germline V gives CDR1 SGHTA, CDR2 FQGNSA. CDR3 size: 13 residues. This CDR3 is CASSRGTGNTIYF. The CDR3 nucleotides are TGTGCCAGCAGCAGGGGAACTGGAAACACCATATATTTT.

This clone was picked up one time. The chain recombines TRBV27 with TRBJ1-2, with TRBD1 matching 7 bases. There are 15 residues in the CDR3. Losses at the gene ends were 2 bases for V and 2 bases for J; bases not matched to a gene: 5. Germline lookup yields CDR1 MNHEY and CDR2 SMNVEV (reference sequence). CDR3 protein: CASSLDRATNYGYTF. CDR3 DNA: TGTGCCAGCAGTTTAGACAGGGCCACCAACTATGGCTACACCTTC.

CDR3 sequence reads: CASSPTDGGMGGYTF. Here the CDR3 DNA reads TGCGCCAGCAGCCCGACGGACGGCGGGATGGGTGGCTACACCTTC. The V and J genes are TRBV5-1 and TRBJ1-2; D call uncertain. V was trimmed by 4 bases and J by 7 bases, leaving 20 bases between them. This CDR3 has 15 residues. Germline CDR1 is SGHRS and CDR2 is YFSETQ. Full variable domain (rest looked up from reference TRBV5-1 and TRBJ1-2): KAGVTQTPRYLIKTRGQQVTLSCSPISGHRSVSWYQQTPGQGLQFLFEYFSETQRNKGNFPGRFSGRQFSNSRSEMNVSTLELGDSALYLCASSPTDGGMGGYTFGSGTRLTVV.

This clone was seen only once. This chain connects TRBV7-3 to TRBJ2-2, with TRBD1 matching 10 bases. Germline V gives CDR1 SGHTA, CDR2 FQGTGA. Trimming at V came to 7 bases and at J to 6 bases, leaving 5 bases not matched to a gene. The CDR3 consists of 14 residues. CDR3 sequence (DNA): TGTGCCAGCACCGTGGACAGGGGGTCCGGGGAGCTGTTTTTT. This codes for CASTVDRGSGELFF.

This clone showed up just a few times. J is TRBJ2-7 and V is TRBV4-1; 10 nucleotides match TRBD2. The CDR3 has 17 residues. Germline lookup yields CDR1 MGHRA and CDR2 YSYEKL. Germline trimming cut 0 bases from V and 0 bases from J; bases unmatched to any gene: 5. Here the CDR3 DNA reads TGCGCCAGCAGCCAAGAGACTAGCGGGCTGAGCTCCTACGAGCAGTACTTC. This sequence encodes CASSQETSGLSSYEQYF.

The chain has TRBV11-3 and TRBJ2-7, with D possibly being TRBD2 (7 bases). The CDR3 runs to 15 residues. Germline values: CDR1 SGHNT, CDR2 YENEEA. Trimming cost V 5 bases and J 1 base, with 15 bases left between them. This CDR3 reads CASSPGGEGSYEQYF. Here the CDR3 DNA reads TGTGCCAGCAGCCCGGGGGGCGAGGGGTCCTACGAGCAGTACTTC.

This chain links TRBV9 with TRBJ1-2, with 8 bases that match TRBD1. V lost 4 bases, J lost 4 bases, and 15 bases stayed unmatched. The CDR3 is made up of 17 amino acids. Germline assignment: CDR1 SGDLS and CDR2 YYNGEE. Here the CDR3 DNA reads TGTGCCAGCAGCCCACAGGGGGGCCTACTCCCCTCCTATGGCTACACCTTC. It is translated as CASSPQGGLLPSYGYTF.

The genes are TRBV19 and TRBJ2-1; 9 bases align to TRBD1. Trimming at V came to 5 bases and at J to 4 bases, leaving 6 bases not matched to a gene. CDR3 length: 15 amino acids. Germline loops: CDR1 LNHDA, CDR2 SQIVND (reference sequence). CDR3: CASSLRGQGYNEQFF. As DNA, the CDR3 is TGTGCCAGTAGTCTCCGAGGACAGGGGTACAATGAGCAGTTCTTC.

This chain connects TRBV28 to TRBJ2-5; a possible D gene is TRBD1 (6 bases). From germline, CDR1 is MDHEN and CDR2 SYDVKM. The CDR3 is 17 amino acids. Trimming left V 4 bases short and J 9 bases short, with 27 bases between. CDR3 sequence reads: CASSYAPTGYGFTPQYF. The CDR3 nucleotides read TGTGCCAGCAGTTATGCCCCCACAGGGTATGGGTTTACGCCCCAGTACTTC. Using reference TRBV28 and TRBJ2-5 for the parts outside the CDR3, the full variable domain is DVKVTQSSRYLVKRTGEKVFLECVQDMDHENMFWYRQDPGLGLRLIYFSYDVKMKEKGDIPEGYSVSREKKERFSLILESASTNQTSMYLCASSYAPTGYGFTPQYFGPGTRLLVL.